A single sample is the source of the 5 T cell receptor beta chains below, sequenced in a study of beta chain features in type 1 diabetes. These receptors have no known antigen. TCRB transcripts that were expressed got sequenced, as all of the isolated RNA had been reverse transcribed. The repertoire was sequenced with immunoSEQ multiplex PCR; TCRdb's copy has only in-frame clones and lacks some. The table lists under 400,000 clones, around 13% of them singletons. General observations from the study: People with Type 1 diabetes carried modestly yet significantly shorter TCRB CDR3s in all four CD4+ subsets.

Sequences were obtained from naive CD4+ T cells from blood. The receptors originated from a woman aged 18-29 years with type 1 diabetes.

CDR3 loop: CASSIDPHGTTYEQYF. CDR3 in DNA: TGTGCCAGTAGTATAGATCCTCACGGGACTACCTACGAGCAGTACTTC. J is TRBJ2-7 and V is TRBV19, with TRBD2 matching over 7 bases. CDR1 and CDR2 from the germline V gene are LNHDA and SQIVND (reference sequence). This CDR3 has 16 amino acids. The J segment lost 2 bases and the V segment lost 0 bases, leaving 7 bases of the junction unmatched.

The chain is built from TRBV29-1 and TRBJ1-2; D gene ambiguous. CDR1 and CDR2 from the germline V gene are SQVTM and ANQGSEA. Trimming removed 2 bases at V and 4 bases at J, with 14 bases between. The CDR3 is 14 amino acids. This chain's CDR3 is CSVETGSLSYGYTF. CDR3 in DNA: TGCAGCGTTGAAACCGGGAGTTTAAGCTATGGCTACACCTTC.

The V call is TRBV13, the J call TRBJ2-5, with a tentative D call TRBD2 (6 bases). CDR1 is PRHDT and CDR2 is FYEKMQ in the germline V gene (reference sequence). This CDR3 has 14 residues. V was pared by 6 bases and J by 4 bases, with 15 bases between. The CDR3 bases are TGTGCCAGCAGAAAGAAGGGGAGGCTAGAGACCCAGTACTTC. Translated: CASRKKGRLETQYF. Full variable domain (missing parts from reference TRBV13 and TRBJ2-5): AAGVIQSPRHLIKEKRETATLKCYPIPRHDTVYWYQQGPGQDPQFLISFYEKMQSDKGSIPDRFSAQQFSDYHSELNMSSLELGDSALYFCASRKKGRLETQYFGPGTRLLVL.

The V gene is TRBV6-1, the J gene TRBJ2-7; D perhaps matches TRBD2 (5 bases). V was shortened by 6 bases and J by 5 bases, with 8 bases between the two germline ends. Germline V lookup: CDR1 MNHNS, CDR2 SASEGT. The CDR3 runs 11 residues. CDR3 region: CASRLVDEQYF. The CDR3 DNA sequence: TGTGCCAGCAGACTAGTGGACGAGCAGTACTTC.

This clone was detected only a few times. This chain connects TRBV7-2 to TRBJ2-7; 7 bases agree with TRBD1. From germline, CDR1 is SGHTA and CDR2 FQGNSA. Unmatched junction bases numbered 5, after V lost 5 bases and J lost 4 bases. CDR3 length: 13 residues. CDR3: CASSTGQEYEQYF. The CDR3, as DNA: TGTGCCAGCAGCACCGGACAGGAGTACGAGCAGTACTTC.